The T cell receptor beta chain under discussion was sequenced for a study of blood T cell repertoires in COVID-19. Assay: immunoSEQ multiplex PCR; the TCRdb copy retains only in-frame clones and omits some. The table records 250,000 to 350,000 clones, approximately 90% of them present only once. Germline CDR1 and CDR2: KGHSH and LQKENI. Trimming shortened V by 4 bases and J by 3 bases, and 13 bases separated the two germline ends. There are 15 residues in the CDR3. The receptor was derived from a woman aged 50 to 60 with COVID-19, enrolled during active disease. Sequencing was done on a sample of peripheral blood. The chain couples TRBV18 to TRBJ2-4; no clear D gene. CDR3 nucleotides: TGTGCCAGCTCACGTGCGCCTGGTGACAAAAACATTCAGTACTTC. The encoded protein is CASSRAPGDKNIQYF.